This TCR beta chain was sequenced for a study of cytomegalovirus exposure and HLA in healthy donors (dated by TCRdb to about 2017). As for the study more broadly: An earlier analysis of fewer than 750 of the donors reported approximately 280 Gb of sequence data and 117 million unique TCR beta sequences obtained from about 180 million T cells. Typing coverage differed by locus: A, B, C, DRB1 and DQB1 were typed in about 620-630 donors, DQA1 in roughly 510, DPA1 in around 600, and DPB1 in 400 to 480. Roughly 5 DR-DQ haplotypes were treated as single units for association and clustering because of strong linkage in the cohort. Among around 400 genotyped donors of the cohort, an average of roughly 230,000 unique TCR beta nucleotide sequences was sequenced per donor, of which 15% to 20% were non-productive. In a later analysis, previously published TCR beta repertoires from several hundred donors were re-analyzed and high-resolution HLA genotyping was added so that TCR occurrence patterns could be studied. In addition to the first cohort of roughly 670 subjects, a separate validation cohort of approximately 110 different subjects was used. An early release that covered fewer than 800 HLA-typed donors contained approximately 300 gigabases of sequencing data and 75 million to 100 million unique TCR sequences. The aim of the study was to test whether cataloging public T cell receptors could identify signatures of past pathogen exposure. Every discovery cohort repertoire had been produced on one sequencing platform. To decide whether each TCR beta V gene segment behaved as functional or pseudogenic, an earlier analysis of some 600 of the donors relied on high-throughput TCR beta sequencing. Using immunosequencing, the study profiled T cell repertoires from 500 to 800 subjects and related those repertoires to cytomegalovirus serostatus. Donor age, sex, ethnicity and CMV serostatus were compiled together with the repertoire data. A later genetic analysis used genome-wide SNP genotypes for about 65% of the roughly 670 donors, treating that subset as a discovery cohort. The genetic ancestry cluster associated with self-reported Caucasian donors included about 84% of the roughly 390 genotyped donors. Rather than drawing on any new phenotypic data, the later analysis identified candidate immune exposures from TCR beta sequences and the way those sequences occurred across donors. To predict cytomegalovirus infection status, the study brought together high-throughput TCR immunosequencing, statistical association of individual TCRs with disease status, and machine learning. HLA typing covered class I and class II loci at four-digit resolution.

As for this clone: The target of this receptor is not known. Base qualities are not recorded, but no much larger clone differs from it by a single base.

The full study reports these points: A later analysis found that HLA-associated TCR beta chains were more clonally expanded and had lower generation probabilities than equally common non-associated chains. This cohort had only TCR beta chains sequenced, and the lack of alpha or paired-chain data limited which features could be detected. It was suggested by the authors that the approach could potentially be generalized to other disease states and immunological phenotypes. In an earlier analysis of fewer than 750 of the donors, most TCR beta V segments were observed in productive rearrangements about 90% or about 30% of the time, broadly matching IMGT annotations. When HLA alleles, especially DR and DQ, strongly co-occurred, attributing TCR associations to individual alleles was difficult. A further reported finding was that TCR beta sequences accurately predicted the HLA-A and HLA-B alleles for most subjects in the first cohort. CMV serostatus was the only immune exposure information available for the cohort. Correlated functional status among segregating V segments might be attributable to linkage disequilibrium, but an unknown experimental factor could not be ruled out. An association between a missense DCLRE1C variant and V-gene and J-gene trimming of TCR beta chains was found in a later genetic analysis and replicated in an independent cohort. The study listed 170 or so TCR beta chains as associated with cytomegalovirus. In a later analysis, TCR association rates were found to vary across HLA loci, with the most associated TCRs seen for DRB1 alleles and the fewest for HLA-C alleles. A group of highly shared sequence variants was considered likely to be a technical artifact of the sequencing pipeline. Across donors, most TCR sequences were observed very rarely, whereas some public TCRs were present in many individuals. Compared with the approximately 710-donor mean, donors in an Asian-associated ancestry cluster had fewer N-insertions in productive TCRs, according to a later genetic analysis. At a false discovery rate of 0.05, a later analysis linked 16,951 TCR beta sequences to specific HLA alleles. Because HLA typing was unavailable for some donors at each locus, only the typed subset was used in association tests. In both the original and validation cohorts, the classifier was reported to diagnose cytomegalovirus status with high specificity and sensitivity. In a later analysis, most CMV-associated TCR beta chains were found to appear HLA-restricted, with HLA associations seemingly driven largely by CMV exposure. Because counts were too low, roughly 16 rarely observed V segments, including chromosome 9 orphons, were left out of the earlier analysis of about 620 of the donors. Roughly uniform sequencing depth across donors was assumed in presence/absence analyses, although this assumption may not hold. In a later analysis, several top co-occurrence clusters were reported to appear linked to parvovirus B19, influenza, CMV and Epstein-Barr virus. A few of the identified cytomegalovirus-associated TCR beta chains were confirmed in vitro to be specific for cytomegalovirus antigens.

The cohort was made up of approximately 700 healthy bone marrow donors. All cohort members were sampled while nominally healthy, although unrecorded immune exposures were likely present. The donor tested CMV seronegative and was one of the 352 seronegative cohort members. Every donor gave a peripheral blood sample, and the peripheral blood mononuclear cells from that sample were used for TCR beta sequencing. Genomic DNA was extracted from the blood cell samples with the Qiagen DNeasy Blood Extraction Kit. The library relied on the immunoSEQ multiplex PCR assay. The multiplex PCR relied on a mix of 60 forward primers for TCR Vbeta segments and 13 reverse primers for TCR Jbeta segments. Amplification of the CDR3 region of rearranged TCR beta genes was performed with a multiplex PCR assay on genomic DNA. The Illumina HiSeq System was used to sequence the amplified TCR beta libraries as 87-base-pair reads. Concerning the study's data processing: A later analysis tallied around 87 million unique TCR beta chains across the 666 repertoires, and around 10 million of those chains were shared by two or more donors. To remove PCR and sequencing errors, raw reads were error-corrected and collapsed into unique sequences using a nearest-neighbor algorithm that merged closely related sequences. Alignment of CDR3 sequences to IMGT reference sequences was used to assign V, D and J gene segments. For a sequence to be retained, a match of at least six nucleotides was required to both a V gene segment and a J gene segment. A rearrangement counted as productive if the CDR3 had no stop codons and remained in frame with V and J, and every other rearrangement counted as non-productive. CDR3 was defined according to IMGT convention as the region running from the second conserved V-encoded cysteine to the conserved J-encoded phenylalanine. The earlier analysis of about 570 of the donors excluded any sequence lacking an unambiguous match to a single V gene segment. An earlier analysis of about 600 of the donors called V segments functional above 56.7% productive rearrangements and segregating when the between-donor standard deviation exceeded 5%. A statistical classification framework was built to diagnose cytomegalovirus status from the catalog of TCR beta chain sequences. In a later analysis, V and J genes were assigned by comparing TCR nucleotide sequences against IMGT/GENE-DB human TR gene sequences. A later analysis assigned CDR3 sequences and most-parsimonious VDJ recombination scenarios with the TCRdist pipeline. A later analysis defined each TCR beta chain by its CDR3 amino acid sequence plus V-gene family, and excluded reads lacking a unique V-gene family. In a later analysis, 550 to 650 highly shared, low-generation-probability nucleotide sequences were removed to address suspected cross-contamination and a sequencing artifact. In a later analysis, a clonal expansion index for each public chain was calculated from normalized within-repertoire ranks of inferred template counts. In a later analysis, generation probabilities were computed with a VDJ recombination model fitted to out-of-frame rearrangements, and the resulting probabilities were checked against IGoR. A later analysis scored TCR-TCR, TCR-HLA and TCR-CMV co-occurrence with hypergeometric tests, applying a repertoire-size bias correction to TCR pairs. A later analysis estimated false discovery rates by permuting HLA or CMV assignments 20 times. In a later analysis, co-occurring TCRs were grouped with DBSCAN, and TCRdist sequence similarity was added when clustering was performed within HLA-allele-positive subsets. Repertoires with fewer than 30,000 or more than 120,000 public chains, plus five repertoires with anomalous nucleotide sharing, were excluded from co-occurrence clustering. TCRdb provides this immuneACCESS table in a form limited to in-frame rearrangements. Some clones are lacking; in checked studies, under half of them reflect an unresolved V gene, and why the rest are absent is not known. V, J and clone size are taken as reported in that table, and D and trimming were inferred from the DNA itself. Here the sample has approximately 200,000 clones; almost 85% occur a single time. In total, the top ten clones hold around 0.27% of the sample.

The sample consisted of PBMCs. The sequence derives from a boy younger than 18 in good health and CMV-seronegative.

The CDR3 amino acid sequence is: CASIWMSGSPLETQYF. Read as DNA, the sequence is TGTGCCAGCATTTGGATGTCGGGGAGCCCCCTGGAGACCCAGTACTTC. The sequence is built from TRBV5-6 and TRBJ2-5; TRBD2 is perhaps the D gene, given 5 matching bases. Taken from cysteine to phenylalanine, the CDR3 has 16 residues. The only DNA kept is the CDR3, 48 bases in frame from the first base. The germline V gene encodes CDR1 SGHDT and CDR2 YYEEEE. Deletion took 6 bases off V and 5 bases off J, with a span of 23 bases between the germline ends.